This T cell receptor (beta chain) is drawn from a study of metastatic and nonmetastatic thyroid tumors. Turning to the study itself: Repertoires were compared across blood and tumor or nodule tissue from malignant and benign thyroid patients.

The V end lost 0 bases, the J end lost 5 bases, and 8 bases lay between the germline ends. The germline V gene encodes CDR1 MNHEY and CDR2 SVGEGT. This CDR3 has 14 amino acids. There were no patients who had received any treatment before thyroid surgery. Authors' processing steps: The study took CDR3 differences across clinicopathological groups and made a distant-metastasis classifier for papillary thyroid cancer from them. TCRdb re-called the PCR reads through MiXCR. The V and J calls reflect TCRdb's pipeline rather than the authors' work. The repertoire consists of 23,000 or so clones, with roughly 19% occurring once and the leading ten covering about 4.2%. Broader study findings: Benign nodules were reported to have significantly lower TCR beta diversity than malignant thyroid tumors, in blood and tumor.

This clone was found many times. Its antigen is unidentified. The gene calls are TRBV6-2 or TRBV6-3 and TRBJ2-1; no definite D call. This sequence was found in a male donor with papillary thyroid cancer or a benign thyroid nodule (not recorded which). Some clones in this sample may be carry-over from other donors' samples. Sample: blood. DNA of the CDR3: TGTGCCAGCAGTTACTCAGGTACTAACAATGAGCAGTTCTTC. It is translated as CASSYSGTNNEQFF.